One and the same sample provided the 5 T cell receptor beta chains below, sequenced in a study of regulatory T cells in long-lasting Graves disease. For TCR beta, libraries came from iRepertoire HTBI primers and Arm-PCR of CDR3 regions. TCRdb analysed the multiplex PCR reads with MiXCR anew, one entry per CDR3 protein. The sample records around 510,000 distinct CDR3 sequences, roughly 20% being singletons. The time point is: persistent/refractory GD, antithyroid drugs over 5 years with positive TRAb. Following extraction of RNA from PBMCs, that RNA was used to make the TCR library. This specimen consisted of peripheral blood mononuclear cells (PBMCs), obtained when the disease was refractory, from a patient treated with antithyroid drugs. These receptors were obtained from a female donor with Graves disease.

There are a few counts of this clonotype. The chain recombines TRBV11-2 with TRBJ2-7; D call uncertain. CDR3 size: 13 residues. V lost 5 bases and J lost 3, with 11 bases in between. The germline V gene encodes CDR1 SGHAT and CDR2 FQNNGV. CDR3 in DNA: TGTGCCAGCAGCCCACCGGTTTTCTACGAGCAGTACTTC. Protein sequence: CASSPPVFYEQYF.

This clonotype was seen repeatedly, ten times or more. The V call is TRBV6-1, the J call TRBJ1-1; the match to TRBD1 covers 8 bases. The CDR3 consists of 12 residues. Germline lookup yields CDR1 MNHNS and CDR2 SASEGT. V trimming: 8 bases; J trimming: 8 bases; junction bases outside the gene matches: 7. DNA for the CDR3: TGTGCCAGCCGCGATTGGGACAGGGAAGCTTTCTTT. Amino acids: CASRDWDREAFF.

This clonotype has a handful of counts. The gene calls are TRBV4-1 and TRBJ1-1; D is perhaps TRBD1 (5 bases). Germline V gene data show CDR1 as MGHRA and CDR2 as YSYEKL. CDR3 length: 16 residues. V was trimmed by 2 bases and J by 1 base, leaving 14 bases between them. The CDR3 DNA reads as TGCGCCAGCAGCCAATTCGCGGGGCAGAAGAACACTGAAGCTTTCTTT. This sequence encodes CASSQFAGQKNTEAFF.

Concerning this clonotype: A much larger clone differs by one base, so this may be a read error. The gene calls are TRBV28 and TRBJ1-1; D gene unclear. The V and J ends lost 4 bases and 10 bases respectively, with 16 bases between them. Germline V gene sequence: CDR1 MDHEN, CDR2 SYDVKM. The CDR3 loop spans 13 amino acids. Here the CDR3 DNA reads TGTGCCAGCAGTTATATTTTCCCCTTTGGAGCTTTCTTT. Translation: CASSYIFPFGAFF.

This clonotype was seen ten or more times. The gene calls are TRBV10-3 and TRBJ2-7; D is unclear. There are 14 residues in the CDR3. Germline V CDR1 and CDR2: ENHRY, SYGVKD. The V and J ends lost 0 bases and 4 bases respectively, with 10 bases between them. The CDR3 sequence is CAISESWQTYEQYF. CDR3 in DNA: TGTGCCATCAGTGAGTCATGGCAGACGTACGAGCAGTACTTC.